Described below is a single T cell receptor (beta chain) sequence and its context. With constant-segment primers, 5'RACE yielded cDNA libraries of TCR alpha and TCR beta that carried sample barcodes and UMIs. TCRdb re-called the 5' RACE reads with MiXCR, one entry per CDR3 protein. The sample includes around 220,000 distinct CDR3 sequences, less than 20% seen only once; the top ten take 3.5% to 4%. V was cut by 2 bases and J by 6 bases, with 14 bases left in between. The CDR3 totals 15 residues. From germline, CDR1 is MNHEY and CDR2 SVGEGT. The data are from a study of T-cell memory formation after mild COVID-19. Study background: Largely, the TCR clusters proved donor specific.

The gene calls are TRBV6-2 or TRBV6-3 and TRBJ1-5, with D possibly TRBD1 on 5 matching bases. The sequence was collected from a young man who had mild COVID-19 (a few samples of this study predate the infection). Cell type and time point are not known. Material: PBMCs or a T cell subset sorted from them (not recorded which). The CDR3 DNA reads TGTGCCAGCAGTTACGGCGGCAGGGTCGGTCAGCCCCAGCATTTT. It specifies CASSYGGRVGQPQHF.